This record looks at one T cell receptor (beta chain) sequence and its context. Its antigen remains unidentified. This entry is derived from a study of T cell responses to AZD1222 COVID-19 vaccine. Study results and caveats: Spike-specific TCR breadth and depth went up after people got two AZD1222 doses.

Using immunoSEQ multiplex PCR, the repertoire was profiled, and TCRdb retains in-frame clones only, with some absent. Of some 150,000 clones listed, approximately 95% are singletons. CDR1 is MNHEY, CDR2 SMNVEV, per germline (reference sequence). The V gene lost 5 bases and the J gene lost 3 bases, with 23 bases spanning the gap. CDR3 length: 17 residues. V gene TRBV27 combines with J gene TRBJ2-7; D is tentatively TRBD1 or TRBD2 (5 bases each). This TCR came from an adult in good health. The sequencing here drew on peripheral blood, taken on day 0 of MenACWY control vaccination. The CDR3 DNA is TGTGCCAGCAGTAGAACGGGGTTCGGGACGGAACTCTACGAGCAGTACTTC. It specifies CASSRTGFGTELYEQYF.